The rows below give T cell receptor beta chains drawn from one sample of a study of shared clonotypes between healthy human individuals. Repertoires were generated with immunoSEQ multiplex PCR, while TCRdb's copy carries only in-frame clones and drops some. Of about 470,000 clones in the sample, roughly 80% were seen once. Sequenced: PBMCs. Source of these receptors: a woman in her thirties or forties in good health. Some clones in this sample may be carry-over from other donors' samples. Both conserved end residues are part of each CDR3. The D gene is left open where the match is weak. Rows may omit the clone size; those that give it use once, few, many or a size class.

abundance: -
j_gene: TRBJ1-2
v_gene: TRBV6-1
len: 14
d_gene: TRBD1
CDR3aa: CASSARDSRHGYTF
CDR3nt: TGTGCCAGCAGTGCCCGGGACAGCCGCCATGGCTACACCTTC

abundance: -
j_gene: TRBJ1-4
v_gene: TRBV7-2
len: 14
d_gene: -
CDR3aa: CASSRSGVDEKLFF
CDR3nt: TGTGCCAGCAGCCGTAGCGGCGTTGATGAAAAACTGTTTTTT

abundance: -
j_gene: TRBJ2-5
v_gene: TRBV2
len: 14
d_gene: TRBD2
CDR3aa: CASSVGTSQETQYF
CDR3nt: TGTGCCAGCAGTGTTGGGACTAGCCAAGAGACCCAGTACTTC

abundance: -
j_gene: TRBJ2-1
v_gene: TRBV2
len: 15
d_gene: TRBD1
CDR3aa: CASSTGTGNYNEQFF
CDR3nt: TGTGCCAGCAGTACCGGGACAGGGAATTACAATGAGCAGTTCTTC

abundance: -
j_gene: TRBJ2-1
v_gene: TRBV7-9
len: 16
d_gene: -
CDR3aa: CASSLARGLSRAEQFF
CDR3nt: TGTGCCAGCAGCTTAGCGAGAGGACTCTCGCGGGCGGAGCAGTTCTTC

abundance: -
j_gene: TRBJ2-1
v_gene: TRBV7-9
len: 16
d_gene: TRBD2
CDR3aa: CASSQGLAGSYNEQFF
CDR3nt: TGCGCCAGCAGCCAAGGACTAGCGGGCTCCTACAATGAGCAGTTCTTC

abundance: -
j_gene: TRBJ2-1
v_gene: TRBV4-1
len: 16
d_gene: -
CDR3aa: CASSQDFREKGNEQFF
CDR3nt: TGCGCCAGCAGCCAAGATTTCCGGGAGAAAGGCAATGAGCAGTTCTTC

abundance: -
j_gene: TRBJ2-7
v_gene: TRBV30
len: 13
d_gene: TRBD2
CDR3aa: CAWRLAGDLEQYF
CDR3nt: TGTGCCTGGCGACTAGCGGGAGACCTCGAGCAGTACTTC

abundance: -
j_gene: TRBJ1-2
v_gene: TRBV2
len: 13
d_gene: -
CDR3aa: CASSERGVGGYTF
CDR3nt: TGTGCCAGCAGTGAGCGAGGGGTAGGCGGCTACACCTTC

abundance: -
j_gene: TRBJ2-2
v_gene: TRBV2
len: 15
d_gene: TRBD1
CDR3aa: CASSYHRGTSGELFF
CDR3nt: TGTGCCAGCAGTTACCACAGGGGAACGTCCGGGGAGCTGTTTTTT

abundance: few
j_gene: TRBJ1-2
v_gene: TRBV29-1
len: 11
d_gene: TRBD1
CDR3aa: CSAGQGDGYTF
CDR3nt: TGCAGCGCCGGACAGGGGGATGGCTACACCTTC

abundance: -
j_gene: TRBJ2-1
v_gene: TRBV11-2
len: 18
d_gene: TRBD2
CDR3aa: CASSSRGGSQFFGNEQFF
CDR3nt: TGTGCCAGCAGCTCTCGAGGCGGGAGCCAATTTTTTGGCAATGAGCAGTTCTTC

abundance: -
j_gene: TRBJ1-1
v_gene: TRBV5-1
len: 17
d_gene: -
CDR3aa: CASSLAPGTKMNTEAFF
CDR3nt: TGCGCCAGCAGCTTGGCCCCCGGGACCAAAATGAACACTGAAGCTTTCTTT

abundance: -
j_gene: TRBJ1-3
v_gene: TRBV21-1
len: 16
d_gene: -
CDR3aa: CASSNDRVSWGNTIYF
CDR3nt: TGTGCCAGCAGCAATGACAGGGTCTCGTGGGGAAACACCATATATTTT

abundance: -
j_gene: TRBJ2-7
v_gene: TRBV18
len: 14
d_gene: TRBD1
CDR3aa: CASSFRQGAYEQYF
CDR3nt: TGTGCCAGCTCATTCAGACAGGGAGCCTACGAGCAGTACTTC

abundance: -
j_gene: TRBJ1-5
v_gene: TRBV19
len: 13
d_gene: -
CDR3aa: CASSTRTDQPQHF
CDR3nt: TGTGCCAGTAGTACCCGGACAGATCAGCCCCAGCATTTT

abundance: -
j_gene: TRBJ2-1
v_gene: TRBV18
len: 13
d_gene: -
CDR3aa: CASSPLERYEQFF
CDR3nt: TGTGCCAGCTCACCACTGGAACGTTATGAGCAGTTCTTC

abundance: many
j_gene: TRBJ2-7
v_gene: TRBV6-1
len: 15
d_gene: -
CDR3aa: CASSPRLDPPYEQYF
CDR3nt: TGTGCCAGCAGTCCCCGACTAGATCCGCCCTACGAGCAGTACTTC

abundance: -
j_gene: TRBJ2-7
v_gene: TRBV7-8
len: 15
d_gene: -
CDR3aa: CASSLAGSLTYEQYF
CDR3nt: TGTGCCAGCAGCTTAGCAGGCTCCCTTACCTACGAGCAGTACTTC

abundance: -
j_gene: TRBJ2-1
v_gene: TRBV7-9
len: 16
d_gene: TRBD2
CDR3aa: CASSPDVGGRYNEQFF
CDR3nt: TGTGCCAGCAGCCCGGACGTTGGCGGGAGGTACAATGAGCAGTTCTTC

abundance: -
j_gene: TRBJ1-1
v_gene: TRBV6-1
len: 15
d_gene: TRBD1
CDR3aa: CASRDRGAKGTEAFF
CDR3nt: TGTGCCAGCAGGGACAGGGGCGCAAAGGGGACTGAAGCTTTCTTT

abundance: -
j_gene: TRBJ1-5
v_gene: TRBV19
len: 13
d_gene: -
CDR3aa: CASSMGPSGPQHF
CDR3nt: TGTGCCAGTAGTATGGGTCCCAGTGGCCCCCAGCATTTT

abundance: -
j_gene: TRBJ1-1
v_gene: TRBV6-5
len: 14
d_gene: -
CDR3aa: CASSYWGGDTEAFF
CDR3nt: TGTGCCAGCAGTTACTGGGGGGGTGACACTGAAGCTTTCTTT

abundance: -
j_gene: TRBJ2-1
v_gene: TRBV19
len: 15
d_gene: TRBD2
CDR3aa: CASSTAREGYNEQFF
CDR3nt: TGTGCCAGTAGTACCGCACGGGAGGGATACAATGAGCAGTTCTTC

abundance: -
j_gene: TRBJ1-2
v_gene: TRBV7-8
len: 13
d_gene: TRBD1
CDR3aa: CASSLDRVYGYTF
CDR3nt: TGTGCCAGCAGCCTAGACAGGGTCTATGGCTACACCTTC

abundance: -
j_gene: TRBJ1-1
v_gene: TRBV7-6
len: 12
d_gene: -
CDR3aa: CASSSNRDTAFF
CDR3nt: TGTGCCAGCAGCTCGAACAGGGACACGGCTTTCTTT

abundance: -
j_gene: TRBJ2-5
v_gene: TRBV7-2
len: 13
d_gene: TRBD2
CDR3aa: CASMGLAKETQYF
CDR3nt: TGTGCCAGCATGGGACTAGCGAAAGAGACCCAGTACTTC

abundance: -
j_gene: TRBJ1-2
v_gene: TRBV21-1
len: 17
d_gene: -
CDR3aa: CASSAKDGRQNNYGYTF
CDR3nt: TGTGCCAGCAGCGCAAAAGATGGAAGACAGAACAACTATGGCTACACCTTC

abundance: -
j_gene: TRBJ2-7
v_gene: TRBV2
len: 12
d_gene: -
CDR3aa: CASRLVSYEQYF
CDR3nt: TGTGCCAGTAGACTAGTTTCCTACGAGCAGTACTTC

abundance: -
j_gene: TRBJ2-5
v_gene: TRBV5-1
len: 15
d_gene: -
CDR3aa: CASSLVGTQQETQYF
CDR3nt: TGCGCCAGCAGCTTGGTCGGCACCCAGCAAGAGACCCAGTACTTC

abundance: once
j_gene: TRBJ2-1
v_gene: TRBV30
len: 12
d_gene: -
CDR3aa: CAWSVLTNEQFF
CDR3nt: TGTGCCTGGAGTGTACTAACAAATGAGCAGTTCTTC

abundance: -
j_gene: TRBJ2-1
v_gene: TRBV15
len: 15
d_gene: TRBD1
CDR3aa: CATSTSRDRYNEQFF
CDR3nt: TGTGCCACCAGCACGTCCCGGGACAGGTACAATGAGCAGTTCTTC

abundance: -
j_gene: TRBJ2-7
v_gene: TRBV27
len: 13
d_gene: -
CDR3aa: CASSSTNGTPQYF
CDR3nt: TGTGCCAGCAGTTCGACTAACGGGACGCCGCAGTACTTC

abundance: -
j_gene: TRBJ2-2
v_gene: TRBV4-1
len: 15
d_gene: -
CDR3aa: CASSQDRLETGELFF
CDR3nt: TGCGCCAGCAGCCAAGATCGATTAGAGACCGGGGAGCTGTTTTTT

abundance: -
j_gene: TRBJ2-1
v_gene: TRBV7-3
len: 16
d_gene: TRBD1
CDR3aa: CASSLGQGAFSNEQFF
CDR3nt: TGTGCCAGCAGCTTGGGACAGGGGGCCTTCAGCAATGAGCAGTTCTTC

abundance: -
j_gene: TRBJ2-3
v_gene: TRBV29-1
len: 13
d_gene: -
CDR3aa: CSADYQSTDTQYF
CDR3nt: TGCAGCGCCGACTACCAAAGCACAGATACGCAGTATTTT

abundance: -
j_gene: TRBJ2-6
v_gene: TRBV5-4
len: 16
d_gene: TRBD2
CDR3aa: CASSFSGSAGANVLTF
CDR3nt: TGTGCCAGCAGCTTTAGCGGGAGCGCTGGGGCCAACGTCCTGACTTTC

abundance: -
j_gene: TRBJ2-1
v_gene: TRBV7-2
len: 13
d_gene: -
CDR3aa: CASGQGTYNEQFF
CDR3nt: TGTGCGAGCGGGCAGGGGACCTACAATGAGCAGTTCTTC

abundance: many
j_gene: TRBJ2-7
v_gene: TRBV5-4
len: 17
d_gene: TRBD2
CDR3aa: CASSSSTRTSGNYEQYF
CDR3nt: TGTGCCAGCAGCTCCTCAACTCGGACTAGCGGGAACTACGAGCAGTACTTC

abundance: -
j_gene: TRBJ1-1
v_gene: TRBV19
len: 14
d_gene: -
CDR3aa: CASSLTGLNTEAFF
CDR3nt: TGTGCCAGTAGCTTAACGGGGCTGAACACTGAAGCTTTCTTT

abundance: few
j_gene: TRBJ1-4
v_gene: TRBV5-1
len: 16
d_gene: TRBD1
CDR3aa: CASSLGQGFTNEKLFF
CDR3nt: TGCGCCAGCAGCTTGGGACAGGGGTTCACTAATGAAAAACTGTTTTTT

abundance: -
j_gene: TRBJ1-5
v_gene: TRBV27
len: 15
d_gene: -
CDR3aa: CASSSRQGERQPQHF
CDR3nt: TGTGCCAGCAGTTCCCGGCAGGGTGAACGTCAGCCCCAGCATTTT

abundance: few
j_gene: TRBJ2-7
v_gene: TRBV5-1
len: 15
d_gene: TRBD2
CDR3aa: CASGLLAGGRYEQYF
CDR3nt: TGCGCCAGCGGCTTACTAGCGGGAGGTCGCTACGAGCAGTACTTC

abundance: once
j_gene: TRBJ2-3
v_gene: TRBV5-1
len: 15
d_gene: TRBD1
CDR3aa: CASSLGGQSTDTQYF
CDR3nt: TGCGCCAGCAGCTTGGGGGGACAGAGCACAGATACGCAGTATTTT

abundance: -
j_gene: TRBJ2-7
v_gene: TRBV18
len: 13
d_gene: TRBD2
CDR3aa: CASSPGGREKQYF
CDR3nt: TGTGCCAGCTCACCGGGCGGGAGGGAGAAGCAGTACTTC

abundance: -
j_gene: TRBJ1-5
v_gene: TRBV27
len: 14
d_gene: -
CDR3aa: CATRIGGSNQPQHF
CDR3nt: TGTGCCACCCGAATCGGGGGGAGCAATCAGCCCCAGCATTTT

abundance: -
j_gene: TRBJ1-1
v_gene: TRBV5-1
len: 14
d_gene: TRBD1
CDR3aa: CASSMDRGPTEAFF
CDR3nt: TGCGCCAGCAGCATGGACAGGGGGCCAACTGAAGCTTTCTTT

abundance: -
j_gene: TRBJ1-2
v_gene: TRBV6-1
len: 13
d_gene: -
CDR3aa: CASSEMGPYGYTF
CDR3nt: TGTGCCAGCAGTGAAATGGGGCCCTATGGCTACACCTTC

abundance: -
j_gene: TRBJ2-1
v_gene: TRBV6-1
len: 14
d_gene: -
CDR3aa: CASSLTSSYNEQFF
CDR3nt: TGTGCCAGCAGCCTGACAAGCTCCTACAATGAGCAGTTCTTC

abundance: -
j_gene: TRBJ2-7
v_gene: TRBV6-5
len: 15
d_gene: -
CDR3aa: CASSPHRVRSYEQYF
CDR3nt: TGTGCCAGCAGTCCTCACAGGGTCCGCTCCTACGAGCAGTACTTC

abundance: -
j_gene: TRBJ2-1
v_gene: TRBV7-9
len: 16
d_gene: TRBD2
CDR3aa: CASSPRGGSAYNEQFF
CDR3nt: TGTGCCAGCAGCCCAAGAGGCGGGAGTGCCTACAATGAGCAGTTCTTC

abundance: -
j_gene: TRBJ2-3
v_gene: TRBV7-2
len: 17
d_gene: TRBD2
CDR3aa: CASSLDGLAGRTDTQYF
CDR3nt: TGTGCCAGCAGCTTAGATGGACTAGCGGGACGCACAGATACGCAGTATTTT

abundance: -
j_gene: TRBJ2-3
v_gene: TRBV11-2
len: 15
d_gene: TRBD2
CDR3aa: CARRAGAFSTDTQYF
CDR3nt: TGTGCCAGGAGGGCGGGAGCCTTTAGCACAGATACGCAGTATTTT

abundance: -
j_gene: TRBJ1-5
v_gene: TRBV29-1
len: 12
d_gene: -
CDR3aa: CSAGDTYQPQHF
CDR3nt: TGCAGCGCAGGGGACACCTATCAGCCCCAGCATTTT

abundance: -
j_gene: TRBJ2-5
v_gene: TRBV5-4
len: 14
d_gene: -
CDR3aa: CASSFQDLQETQYF
CDR3nt: TGTGCCAGCAGCTTCCAGGACCTTCAAGAGACCCAGTACTTC

abundance: -
j_gene: TRBJ2-7
v_gene: TRBV27
len: 14
d_gene: TRBD2
CDR3aa: CASRLAGPTYEQYF
CDR3nt: TGTGCCAGCAGACTAGCGGGACCGACCTACGAGCAGTACTTC

abundance: -
j_gene: TRBJ2-3
v_gene: TRBV9
len: 14
d_gene: -
CDR3aa: CAFLGTDEVDTQYF
CDR3nt: TGTGCCTTTCTCGGGACCGACGAGGTGGATACGCAGTATTTT

abundance: -
j_gene: TRBJ2-1
v_gene: TRBV4-3
len: 16
d_gene: TRBD2
CDR3aa: CASSQEVAGGHNEQFF
CDR3nt: TGCGCCAGCAGCCAAGAGGTGGCGGGAGGCCACAATGAGCAGTTCTTC

abundance: -
j_gene: TRBJ1-2
v_gene: TRBV14
len: 15
d_gene: TRBD1
CDR3aa: CASSQGQGVGYGYTF
CDR3nt: TGTGCCAGCAGCCAAGGGCAGGGGGTCGGCTATGGCTACACCTTC

abundance: -
j_gene: TRBJ2-7
v_gene: TRBV5-5
len: 14
d_gene: TRBD2
CDR3aa: CASSLGTRAYEQYF
CDR3nt: TGTGCCAGCAGCTTGGGGACTAGAGCCTACGAGCAGTACTTC